The 14 T cell receptor beta chains in this list originate from one sample, sequenced in a study of blood T cell repertoires in COVID-19. Libraries were prepared by immunoSEQ multiplex PCR; TCRdb keeps only in-frame clonotypes and omits some of them. This sample has 150,000 to 200,000 clones, with around 86% found just once. The source material was peripheral blood. Source of these receptors: a man younger than 35 with acute or convalescent COVID-19.

The chain has TRBV6-5 and TRBJ1-6; D might be TRBD1 (6 bases). CDR1 is MNHEY and CDR2 is SVGAGI in the germline V gene. V lost 4 bases to trimming and J lost 1 base, with 8 bases between them. The CDR3 totals 15 residues. CDR3 bases: TGTGCCAGCAGTTCAGACAGGTCCTATAATTCACCCCTCCACTTT. Translated: CASSSDRSYNSPLHF.

V and J are TRBV28 and TRBJ2-7, with no clear D. The germline V gene encodes CDR1 MDHEN and CDR2 SYDVKM. CDR3 length: 12 amino acids. V lost 4 bases, J lost 1 base, and 5 bases lay in between. CDR3 loop: CASSSVSYEQYF. The CDR3 DNA reads as TGTGCCAGCAGTTCGGTTTCCTACGAGCAGTACTTC.

V and J are TRBV28 and TRBJ1-1; 8 bases are shared with TRBD1. The CDR3 covers 14 residues. Trimming took 1 base from V and 11 from J; bases not matched to a gene: 9. Germline V gene data show CDR1 as MDHEN and CDR2 as SYDVKM. The CDR3 coding sequence is TGTGCCAGCAGTTTATTTAGGACAGGGTCTTCGGCTTTCTTT. This codes for CASSLFRTGSSAFF. The complete variable domain, with remaining parts taken from reference TRBV28 and TRBJ1-1, reads DVKVTQSSRYLVKRTGEKVFLECVQDMDHENMFWYRQDPGLGLRLIYFSYDVKMKEKGDIPEGYSVSREKKERFSLILESASTNQTSMYLCASSLFRTGSSAFFGQGTRLTVV.

The chain recombines TRBV9 with TRBJ1-5; TRBD1 agrees at 7 bases. V lost 3 bases, J lost 2 bases, and 2 bases stayed unmatched. This CDR3 is 14 amino acids long. Per the germline V gene, CDR1 is SGDLS and CDR2 is YYNGEE. CDR3 in amino acids: CASSATGGNQPQHF. The CDR3, as DNA: TGTGCCAGCAGCGCCACAGGGGGCAATCAGCCCCAGCATTTT.

This clone was observed a handful of times. CDR3 coding DNA: TGTGCCAGCAGCCCGACTAGCGGGGGCCCCACGAATGAGCAGTTCTTC. It encodes CASSPTSGGPTNEQFF. The chain links TRBV11-2 to TRBJ2-1; TRBD2 agrees at 12 bases. Unmatched junction bases numbered 9, after V lost 5 bases and J lost 7 bases. The CDR3 length is 16 residues. CDR1 and CDR2 from the germline V gene are SGHAT and FQNNGV.

The chain is built from TRBV10-3 and TRBJ1-3; tentatively, D is TRBD1 (6 bases). V lost 0 bases and J lost 1, with 13 bases in between. CDR1 and CDR2 from the germline V gene are ENHRY and SYGVKD. There are 17 residues in the CDR3. CDR3: CAISESRARGSGNTIYF. In DNA, the CDR3 is TGTGCCATCAGTGAGTCTCGGGCCAGGGGTTCTGGAAACACCATATATTTT.

V usage is TRBV6-5 and J usage is TRBJ1-1; TRBD1 might be the D (6 bases). Per the germline V gene, CDR1 is MNHEY and CDR2 is SVGAGI. The CDR3 is 15 amino acids. V was cut by 0 bases and J by 4 bases, with 12 bases left in between. This CDR3 is CASSYSTRGSTEAFF. In DNA form, the CDR3 reads TGTGCCAGCAGTTACTCGACCAGGGGTAGCACTGAAGCTTTCTTT.

The V call is TRBV29-1, the J call TRBJ2-4, with D perhaps matching TRBD1 (6 bases). Per the germline V gene, CDR1 is SQVTM and CDR2 is ANQGSEA. This CDR3 has 15 amino acids. Trimming stripped 2 bases from V and 8 bases from J, with 19 bases between. As DNA, the CDR3 is TGCAGCGTTGAATTGGGGACAACGACGTCGGACATTCAGTACTTC. Protein: CSVELGTTTSDIQYF.

As regards this clone: Other DNA sequences in the sample encode the same CDR3. V and J are TRBV5-1 and TRBJ1-2; the match to TRBD1 covers 7 bases. After removal of 4 bases from V and 0 bases from J, the junction contained 6 bases not matched to a gene. The CDR3 is 15 residues long. Germline V gene data show CDR1 as SGHRS and CDR2 as YFSETQ. The CDR3 sequence: CASSPGGTANYGYTF. Written as DNA, the CDR3 is TGCGCCAGCAGCCCGGGGGGGACAGCTAACTATGGCTACACCTTC.

As to this clone: Because the CDR3's place on the DNA is in doubt, the DNA is left out and the CDR3 is given as listed by TCRdb. This chain uses TRBV27 with TRBJ1-1; the table assigns TRBD1, which was not confirmed against the DNA. Termini included, the CDR3 measures 13 amino acids. Germline V CDR1 and CDR2: MNHEY, SMNVEV (reference sequence). CDR3 amino acids: CASSFGQGTRESF.

This sequence joins TRBV2 and TRBJ1-5; tentatively, D is TRBD1 (5 bases). The CDR3 runs to 16 residues. Trimming took 5 bases from V and 4 from J, leaving 18 bases between them. Germline loops: CDR1 SNHLY, CDR2 FYNNEI. The CDR3 DNA follows: TGTGCCAGCAGTCAAGGGCTCAACAGGATTAATCAGCCCCAGCATTTT. Its protein product is CASSQGLNRINQPQHF.

This CDR3 is CASSPQATNEKLFF. In nucleotides, the CDR3 is TGTGCCAGCAGCCCACAGGCAACTAATGAAAAACTGTTTTTT. The genes are TRBV7-2 and TRBJ1-4, with a tentative D call TRBD1 (5 bases). Germline CDR1 is SGHTA and CDR2 is FQGNSA. The germline V and J ends were trimmed by 5 bases and 0 bases, with 7 bases remaining between them. The CDR3 has 14 residues.

The rearrangement uses TRBV30 and TRBJ1-1; D not resolved. CDR3 length: 13 residues. With 0 bases removed from V and 0 bases from J, the gap between germline ends came to 5 bases. Germline V gene lookup returns CDR1 GTSNPN and CDR2 SVGIG (reference sequence). CDR3 nucleotides: TGTGCCTGGAGTGTACATCTGAACACTGAAGCTTTCTTT. Amino acid sequence: CAWSVHLNTEAFF.

The V and J genes are TRBV7-9 and TRBJ1-3; no clear D gene. CDR1 and CDR2 (germline): SEHNR, FQNEAQ (reference sequence). The V end lost 5 bases, the J end lost 0 bases, and 11 bases lay between the germline ends. The CDR3 is 15 residues long. The CDR3 reads CASSPLGGSGNTIYF. The CDR3 bases are TGTGCCAGCAGCCCCCTCGGCGGCTCTGGAAACACCATATATTTT.